These 26 T cell receptor beta chains were sequenced from one sample in a study of blood T cells in healthy people across ages. Next came a second PCR, run for about 6 to 12 cycles, which used a sample-barcoded 5' primer along with a J-beta primer mix. TCRdb re-called the 5' RACE reads with MiXCR, one entry per CDR3 protein. The data contain just over 1 million distinct CDR3 sequences, 35% to 55% of them singletons. The source material was blood. These receptors originate from a woman aged 55-70 years in good health.

The chain uses TRBV12-3 or TRBV12-4 and TRBJ2-5; TRBD2 is a possible D gene (6 bases). This CDR3 is built from 15 residues. V dropped 3 bases and J dropped 4 bases, with 15 bases sitting between them. CDR3 sequence: CASSFYREKRETQYF. CDR3 in DNA: TGTGCCAGCAGTTTTTACCGGGAGAAGAGAGAGACCCAGTACTTC.

The V call is TRBV29-1, the J call TRBJ1-1; no definite D call. The V end was cut by 7 bases, the J end by 8 bases, with 14 bases between. Germline lookup yields CDR1 SQVTM and CDR2 ANQGSEA. The CDR3 contains 11 residues. DNA for the CDR3: TGCAGCGCCCTCCAGCTCGGGGAAGCTTTCTTT. Residues: CSALQLGEAFF.

The rearrangement uses TRBV5-5 and TRBJ1-2, with D possibly being TRBD1 (5 bases). V lost 4 bases to trimming and J lost 0 bases, with 16 bases between them. Germline V gene lookup returns CDR1 SGHKS and CDR2 YYEKEE (reference sequence). The CDR3 consists of 16 residues. The CDR3: CASSPRDGAANYGYTF. CDR3 nucleotide sequence: TGTGCCAGCAGCCCGAGGGACGGAGCTGCTAACTATGGCTACACCTTC. The full variable domain, its missing parts supplied by reference TRBV5-5 and TRBJ1-2, is DAGVTQSPTHLIKTRGQQVTLRCSPISGHKSVSWYQQVLGQGPQFIFQYYEKEERGRGNFPDRFSARQFPNYSSELNVNALLLGDSALYLCASSPRDGAANYGYTFGSGTRLTVV.

The V and J genes are TRBV6-1 and TRBJ1-2, with D perhaps matching TRBD1 (6 bases). Germline V lookup: CDR1 MNHNS, CDR2 SASEGT. The CDR3 is made up of 16 amino acids. The V gene lost 1 base and the J gene lost 8 bases, with 20 bases spanning the gap. The CDR3 loop reads CASSEEWGLSPGGYTF. The CDR3 coding sequence is TGTGCCAGCAGTGAAGAGTGGGGGCTTTCTCCGGGCGGCTACACCTTC.

The V call is TRBV5-1, the J call TRBJ2-1; tentative D call: TRBD2 (6 bases). Trimming removed 4 bases at V and 0 bases at J, with 17 bases between. The CDR3 has 17 residues. From germline, CDR1 is SGHRS and CDR2 YFSETQ. CDR3 nucleotide sequence: TGCGCCAGCAGCGGGGCCCCTAGCGCCAGCTCCTACAATGAGCAGTTCTTC. This encodes CASSGAPSASSYNEQFF.

The chain combines TRBV5-6 with TRBJ2-5; D not certain. From germline, CDR1 is SGHDT and CDR2 YYEEEE. This CDR3 has 14 amino acids. V lost 0 bases to trimming and J lost 0 bases, with 6 bases between them. The CDR3 loop reads CASSLGRHQETQYF. The CDR3, as DNA: TGTGCCAGCAGCTTGGGCCGCCACCAAGAGACCCAGTACTTC.

This clonotype was recorded a few times. The rearrangement joins TRBV20-1 to TRBJ1-5; D might be TRBD1 (6 bases). The germline gives CDR1 DFQATT, CDR2 SNEGSKA (reference sequence). V was shortened by 0 bases and J by 0 bases, with 18 bases between the two germline ends. CDR3 length: 18 amino acids. The CDR3: CSARDGQRGAYSNQPQHF. CDR3 DNA: TGCAGTGCTAGAGATGGCCAAAGGGGGGCCTATAGCAATCAGCCCCAGCATTTT.

This chain joins TRBV27 and TRBJ2-7, with TRBD2 as a possible D gene (6 bases). Germline V gene lookup returns CDR1 MNHEY and CDR2 SMNVEV (reference sequence). V was trimmed by 0 bases and J by 0 bases, leaving 12 bases between them. The CDR3 covers 16 residues. CDR3 sequence reads: CASSLSGGDLSYEQYF. The CDR3 bases are TGTGCCAGCAGTTTATCAGGCGGGGACCTCTCCTACGAGCAGTACTTC.

The V and J genes are TRBV5-1 and TRBJ2-1, with 9 bases fitting TRBD2. This CDR3 spans 15 amino acids. The J segment lost 6 bases and the V segment lost 0 bases, leaving 4 bases of the junction unmatched. CDR1 is SGHRS and CDR2 is YFSETQ in the germline V gene. CDR3 in DNA: TGCGCCAGCAGCTTGGTCCTAGCGGGGAGCAATGAGCAGTTCTTC. It yields the protein CASSLVLAGSNEQFF.

About this clonotype itself: A much larger clone differs by one base, so this may be a read error. V gene TRBV10-3 combines with J gene TRBJ1-1; the D is unclear. Germline V gene data show CDR1 as ENHRY and CDR2 as SYGVKD. The CDR3 contains 11 residues. Trimming took 10 bases from V and 4 from J, leaving 10 bases between them. The CDR3 DNA reads as TGTGCCACCCGACGGAGCACTGAAGCTTTCTTT. Translated: CATRRSTEAFF.

This clonotype was counted between two and nine times. The rearrangement joins TRBV10-3 to TRBJ2-7; D may correspond to TRBD1 or TRBD2 (5 bases each). The end of the DNA aligns better with TRBJ2-5, so the J call may be wrong. The CDR3 extends over 15 amino acids. The germline V gene has CDR1 ENHRY and CDR2 SYGVKD. Here the CDR3 reads CAISGGTSSTGTQYF. CDR3 nucleotide sequence: TGTGCCATCAGTGGAGGGACGAGCAGCACCGGGACCCAGTACTTC.

The chain joins TRBV15 to TRBJ1-2; D uncertain. Germline lookup yields CDR1 LNHNV and CDR2 YYDKDF (reference sequence). The CDR3 is 15 amino acids. V gave up 3 bases and J gave up 0 bases, with 11 bases separating them. CDR3 amino acids: CATSSGPSANYGYTF. The CDR3 DNA is TGTGCCACCAGCAGCGGACCCAGCGCTAACTATGGCTACACCTTC. Combining the CDR3 with reference TRBV15 and TRBJ1-2 gives the whole variable domain DAMVIQNPRYQVTQFGKPVTLSCSQTLNHNVMYWYQQKSSQAPKLLFHYYDKDFNNEADTPDNFQSRRPNTSFCFLDIRSPGLGDTAMYLCATSSGPSANYGYTFGSGTRLTVV.

This clonotype has at least ten counts. The chain combines TRBV3-1 with TRBJ1-5; D not certain. Germline V lookup: CDR1 LGHDT, CDR2 YNNKEL (reference sequence). The CDR3 is 15 residues long. Trimming left V 2 bases short and J 0 bases short, with 8 bases between. The CDR3 loop is CASSQNSVSNQPQHF. DNA of the CDR3: TGTGCCAGCAGCCAAAATAGCGTTAGCAATCAGCCCCAGCATTTT.

The rearrangement joins TRBV29-1 to TRBJ1-2; D remains ambiguous. The CDR3 loop spans 12 amino acids. CDR1 and CDR2 from the germline V gene are SQVTM and ANQGSEA. V lost 6 bases and J lost 4, with 12 bases in between. The CDR3 spells CSVPIGSYGYTF. The CDR3 bases are TGCAGCGTGCCTATAGGGAGCTATGGCTACACCTTC. The entire variable domain, with the rest obtained from reference TRBV29-1 and TRBJ1-2, is as follows: SAVISQKPSRDICQRGTSLTIQCQVDSQVTMMFWYRQQPGQSLTLIATANQGSEATYESGFVIDKFPISRPNLTFSTLTVSNMSPEDSSIYLCSVPIGSYGYTFGSGTRLTVV.

Notes on this clonotype: A much more abundant neighbour one base away suggests this may be a read error. This chain connects TRBV7-3 to TRBJ2-1, with 11 nucleotides matching TRBD1. Germline assignment: CDR1 SGHTA and CDR2 FQGTGA. The CDR3 consists of 16 residues. V gave up 5 bases and J gave up 12 bases; unmatched junction bases: 15. The CDR3 loop is CASSKQRTGGTDGQFF. Written as DNA, the CDR3 is TGTGCCAGCAGCAAACAACGGACAGGGGGCACGGATGGGCAGTTCTTC.

J is TRBJ2-7 and V is TRBV6-1; weak D call: TRBD1 (5 bases). The germline CDR1 and CDR2 sequences are MNHNS and SASEGT. The CDR3 is 13 amino acids. V lost 6 bases, J lost 4 bases, and 13 bases lay in between. The CDR3 is CASRSQDPYEQYF. The DNA for the CDR3 is TGTGCCAGCAGATCACAGGATCCTTACGAGCAGTACTTC.

The rearrangement joins TRBV6-5 to TRBJ2-5; D is unclear. CDR1 MNHEY and CDR2 SVGAGI come from the germline V gene. Trimming pared 4 bases from V and 4 bases from J, leaving 10 bases between. This CDR3 region has 13 residues. CDR3 loop: CASSCSVGETQYF. CDR3 DNA sequence: TGTGCCAGCAGTTGCTCCGTGGGAGAGACCCAGTACTTC.

This CDR3 reads CASRGLPTYNEQFF. The CDR3 region has the DNA TGTGCCAGCCGGGGACTCCCTACCTACAATGAGCAGTTCTTC. This sequence joins TRBV14 and TRBJ2-1; possible D gene TRBD2, 6 bases. Trimming pared 8 bases from V and 2 bases from J, leaving 13 bases between. This CDR3 region has 14 residues. Germline loops: CDR1 SGHDN, CDR2 FVKESK.

This sequence joins TRBV20-1 and TRBJ2-7; TRBD2 agrees at 7 bases. Germline-derived CDR1 and CDR2 are DFQATT and SNEGSKA (reference sequence). The CDR3 spans 13 residues. J lost 6 bases, V lost 3 bases, and 8 bases had no gene match. The CDR3 reads CSASEGGSLEQYF. CDR3 coding DNA: TGCAGTGCTAGTGAGGGAGGGTCTCTCGAGCAGTACTTC.

The chain uses TRBV7-9 and TRBJ2-1; D unresolved. Germline V lookup: CDR1 SEHNR, CDR2 FQNEAQ (reference sequence). V was trimmed by 0 bases and J by 7 bases, leaving 7 bases between them. This CDR3 spans 13 amino acids. CDR3: CASSLAQENEQFF. Here the CDR3 DNA reads TGTGCCAGCAGCTTAGCTCAAGAGAATGAGCAGTTCTTC. The full variable domain, its missing parts supplied by reference TRBV7-9 and TRBJ2-1, is DTGVSQNPRHKITKRGQNVTFRCDPISEHNRLYWYRQTLGQGPEFLTYFQNEAQLEKSRLLSDRFSAERPKGSFSTLEIQRTEQGDSAMYLCASSLAQENEQFFGPGTRLTVL.

There are a few counts of this clonotype. The rearrangement uses TRBV11-2 and TRBJ2-7, with TRBD2 identical over 9 bases. The junction had 6 bases not matched to a gene; V was cut back by 8 bases and J by 1 base. The CDR3 extends over 14 amino acids. CDR1 and CDR2 from the germline V gene are SGHAT and FQNNGV. The CDR3 sequence: CASLPGLASYEQYF. The CDR3 nucleotides read TGTGCCAGCTTACCGGGACTAGCTTCCTACGAGCAGTACTTC.

This sequence joins TRBV27 and TRBJ2-4; D remains ambiguous. CDR3 size: 11 residues. Germline V gene lookup returns CDR1 MNHEY and CDR2 SMNVEV (reference sequence). V lost 6 bases to trimming and J lost 13 bases, with 13 bases between them. The CDR3 sequence is CASRGYVEQYF. In DNA form, the CDR3 reads TGTGCCAGCAGAGGCTACGTGGAGCAGTACTTC.

The V call is TRBV12-3 or TRBV12-4, the J call TRBJ2-7; 12 bases fit TRBD1. V lost 5 bases and J lost 1; bases outside the gene matches: 6. The CDR3 has 16 amino acids. CDR3 coding DNA: TGTGCCAGCAGTCCCGGGGACAGGGGGCGATCCTACGAGCAGTACTTC. Amino acids: CASSPGDRGRSYEQYF.

This clonotype was counted only a few times. This chain uses TRBV18 with TRBJ2-5; 11 positions agree with TRBD1. Germline-derived CDR1 and CDR2 are KGHSH and LQKENI. CDR3 length: 16 amino acids. The V gene end was trimmed by 0 bases and the J gene end by 7 bases; junction bases not matched to a gene: 7. The CDR3 loop reads CASSPPGGQGERTQYF. The CDR3 nucleotides are TGTGCCAGCTCACCACCCGGGGGACAGGGGGAGAGGACCCAGTACTTC.

The chain couples TRBV11-3 to TRBJ2-7; TRBD2 agrees at 16 bases. The CDR3 has 17 amino acids. Germline lookup yields CDR1 SGHNT and CDR2 YENEEA. With 3 bases clipped from V and 5 bases from J, the junction kept 7 bases outside the gene matches. The CDR3 DNA reads TGTGCCAGCAGCTTTACCGGGACTAGCGGGAGGGCCAACGAGCAGTACTTC. Its protein product is CASSFTGTSGRANEQYF.

The V gene is TRBV9, the J gene TRBJ1-1; D is undetermined. The CDR3 contains 13 residues. In germline, CDR1 is SGDLS, CDR2 YYNGEE. V lost 1 base to trimming and J lost 3 bases, with 7 bases between them. The CDR3 region is CASSVLGHTEAFF. For the CDR3, the DNA is TGTGCCAGCAGCGTATTGGGTCACACTGAAGCTTTCTTT.